This TCR beta chain was retrieved from a study of CXCR3-negative and CXCR3-positive naive CD8 T cells. General study points: CXCR3-positive naive cells had more hydrophobic TRB CDR3s than CXCR3-negative naive cells. Upon cryopreservation, CXCR3 expression partially decreased, and most assays used fresh PBMCs.

For this clonotype: The antigen remains unidentified.

5' RACE with UMI labels generated the TRB cDNA libraries. After re-calling the 5' RACE reads, TCRdb lists one entry per CDR3 protein, DNA absent. The specimen's table records tens of thousands of distinct CDR3 sequences. Specimen: naive CXCR3+ CD8+ T cells from blood. Indicated subset: CD45RO-CCR7+CD27+CD95- naive CD8+ T cells expressing CXCR3 (TNR3+). This TCR was sampled from a human donor in good health. Some clones in this sample may be carry-over from other donors' samples.

The CDR3 sequence is CASSWAGGHNEQFF. The V gene is TRBV12-3 or TRBV12-4, the J gene TRBJ2-1; the TCRdb call, TRBD2, lacks DNA for checking. The CDR3 consists of 14 residues.